This note documents a single TCR beta chain sequence. The target antigen is unknown. The sample is drawn from a study of T cells in Graves' hyperthyroidism and ophthalmopathy. Looked up from germline, CDR1 is DFQATT and CDR2 is SNEGSKA (reference sequence). The CDR3 is 13 amino acids. V dropped 5 bases and J dropped 2 bases, with 10 bases sitting between them. Using RNA transcripts as the source, TCR beta CDR3 regions were amplified. HTBI primers drove first-round RT-PCR of the TCR CDR3. TCRdb redid the calling of the multiplex PCR reads with MiXCR, one entry per CDR3 protein. The sample holds 550,000 to 700,000 distinct CDR3 sequences; more than 45% are singletons and the top ten take 19%. Findings and caveats of the study: Ophthalmopathy was predicted by the model a median of 6.5 months ahead of onset. Blood also showed most of the thyroid clonotypes that were expanded above 0.001.

Diagnoses were established using clinical symptoms, serum thyroxine and TRAb, thyroid ultrasound and orbital computed tomography. The chain joins TRBV20-1 to TRBJ1-3; D gene ambiguous. Sequenced material: peripheral blood or thyroid tissue (not recorded which). The receptor was derived from an adult woman with Graves' disease, either hyperthyroidism or ophthalmopathy (not recorded which). This CDR3 reads CSALKGPGNTIYF. The CDR3 coding sequence is TGCAGTGCTCTTAAGGGCCCTGGAAACACCATATATTTT.